Listed here are 7 T cell receptor beta chains from one sample, sequenced in a study of blood T cells in healthy people across ages. The use of a sample-barcoded 5' primer and a J-beta primer mix characterized a second PCR of roughly 6 to 11 cycles. TCRdb called the 5' RACE reads again in MiXCR, with one record for every CDR3 protein. Of around 1,500,000 distinct CDR3 sequences listed, 42% are singletons. Material: blood. Receptors were obtained from a woman between 18 and 29 years old in good health.

At least ten counts were recorded for this clonotype. V and J are TRBV5-4 and TRBJ1-2; no clear D. Germline CDR1 SGHNT, CDR2 YYREEE (reference sequence). V lost 9 bases and J 1 base, leaving 10 bases between the germline ends. The CDR3 contains 12 residues. This chain's CDR3 is CATTQRNYGYTF. The DNA for the CDR3 is TGTGCCACAACGCAACGTAACTATGGCTACACCTTC.

This clonotype has a count of ten or more. V usage is TRBV4-2 and J usage is TRBJ2-7, with TRBD1 matching over 8 bases. CDR1 is LGHNA and CDR2 is YNFKEQ in the germline V gene. The CDR3 covers 17 residues. J was trimmed by 3 bases and V by 0 bases; bases with no gene match: 10. CDR3 protein: CASSQDLAGQGLYEQYF. DNA for the CDR3: TGTGCCAGCAGCCAAGATCTTGCCGGACAGGGACTCTACGAGCAGTACTTC.

The CDR3 sequence: CAWSVRSGGTDTQYF. DNA of the CDR3: TGTGCCTGGAGTGTACGTAGCGGGGGCACAGATACGCAGTATTTT. This sequence joins TRBV30 and TRBJ2-3; 8 bases are shared with TRBD2. The CDR3 extends over 15 amino acids. Trimming cost V 0 bases and J 1 base; bases outside gene matches: 3. The V gene's germline CDR1 is GTSNPN and CDR2 SVGIG (reference sequence).

The chain has TRBV10-3 and TRBJ2-3; D remains unclear. CDR1 ENHRY and CDR2 SYGVKD come from the germline V gene. This CDR3 has 12 amino acids. V lost 7 bases and J lost 5, with 10 bases in between. CDR3 DNA: TGTGCCATCACCGATCCAGGAGATACGCAGTATTTT. Protein: CAITDPGDTQYF.

This chain joins TRBV28 and TRBJ2-7, with D possibly TRBD2 on 6 matching bases. The CDR3 runs to 12 residues. Trimming shortened V by 7 bases and J by 6 bases, and 13 bases separated the two germline ends. Germline V CDR1 and CDR2: MDHEN, SYDVKM. In DNA, the CDR3 is TGTGCCAGCACGGGGGATTCGGGCGAGCAGTACTTC. It codes for CASTGDSGEQYF.

This clonotype was counted a few times. J is TRBJ1-1 and V is TRBV6-6, with a weak D call TRBD1 (6 bases). This CDR3 contains 12 residues. Trimming removed 6 bases from V and 6 bases from J, with 11 bases in between. Germline loops: CDR1 MNHNY, CDR2 SVGAGI (reference sequence). The CDR3 is CASRETGAEAFF. Written as DNA, the CDR3 is TGTGCCAGCAGAGAGACAGGAGCTGAAGCTTTCTTT.

The CDR3 sequence is CASSTEGQKQPQHF. Written as DNA, the CDR3 is TGTGCCAGCTCCACGGAGGGACAGAAACAGCCCCAGCATTTT. The rearrangement uses TRBV27 and TRBJ1-5; TRBD1 agrees at 7 bases. After removal of 8 bases from V and 7 bases from J, the junction contained 11 bases not matched to a gene. Per the germline V gene, CDR1 is MNHEY and CDR2 is SMNVEV (reference sequence). This CDR3 contains 14 residues.